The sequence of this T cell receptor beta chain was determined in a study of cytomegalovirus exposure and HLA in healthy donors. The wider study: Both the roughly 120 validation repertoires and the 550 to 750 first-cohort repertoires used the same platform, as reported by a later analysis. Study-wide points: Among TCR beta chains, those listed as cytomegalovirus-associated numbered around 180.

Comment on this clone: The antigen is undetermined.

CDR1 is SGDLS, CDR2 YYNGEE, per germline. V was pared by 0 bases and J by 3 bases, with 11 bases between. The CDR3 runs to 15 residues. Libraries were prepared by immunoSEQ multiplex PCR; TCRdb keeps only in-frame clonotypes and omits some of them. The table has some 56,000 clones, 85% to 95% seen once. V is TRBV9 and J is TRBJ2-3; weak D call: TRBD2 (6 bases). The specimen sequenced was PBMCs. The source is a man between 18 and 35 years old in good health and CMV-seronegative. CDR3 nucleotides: TGTGCCAGCAGCGTAGCGGCGGGACGGACAGATACGCAGTATTTT. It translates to CASSVAAGRTDTQYF.